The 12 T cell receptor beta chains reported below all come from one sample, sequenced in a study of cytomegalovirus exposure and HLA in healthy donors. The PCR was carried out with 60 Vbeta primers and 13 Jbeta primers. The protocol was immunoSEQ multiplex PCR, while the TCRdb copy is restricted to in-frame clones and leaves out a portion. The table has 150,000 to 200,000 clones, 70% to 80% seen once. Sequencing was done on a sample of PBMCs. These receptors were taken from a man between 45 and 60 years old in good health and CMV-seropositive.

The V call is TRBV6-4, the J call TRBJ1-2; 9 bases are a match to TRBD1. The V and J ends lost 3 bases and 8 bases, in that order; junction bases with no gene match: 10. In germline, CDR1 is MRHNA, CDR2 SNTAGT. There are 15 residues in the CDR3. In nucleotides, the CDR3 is TGTGCCAGCAGTGAGAGGGACAGGGCAACGGAGGGCTACACCTTC. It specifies CASSERDRATEGYTF.

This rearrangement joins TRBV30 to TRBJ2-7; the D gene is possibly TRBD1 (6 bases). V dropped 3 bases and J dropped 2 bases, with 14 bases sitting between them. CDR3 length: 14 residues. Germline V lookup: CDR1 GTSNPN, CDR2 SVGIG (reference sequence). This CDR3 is CAWRAVGGTYEQYF. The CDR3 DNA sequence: TGTGCCTGGAGGGCGGTAGGGGGTACCTACGAGCAGTACTTC.

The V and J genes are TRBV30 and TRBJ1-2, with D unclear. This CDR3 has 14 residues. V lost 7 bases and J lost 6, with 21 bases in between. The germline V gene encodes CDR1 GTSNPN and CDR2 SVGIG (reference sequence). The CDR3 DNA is TGTGCCTCGAATGATCCCAGGCGGGCCCATGGCTACACCTTC. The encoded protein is CASNDPRRAHGYTF.

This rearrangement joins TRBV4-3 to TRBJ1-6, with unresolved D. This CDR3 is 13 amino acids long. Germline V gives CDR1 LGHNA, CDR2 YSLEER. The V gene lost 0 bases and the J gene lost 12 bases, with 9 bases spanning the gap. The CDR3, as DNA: TGCGCCAGCAGCCAAGAGGGCCCGAGACCCCTCCACTTT. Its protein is CASSQEGPRPLHF.

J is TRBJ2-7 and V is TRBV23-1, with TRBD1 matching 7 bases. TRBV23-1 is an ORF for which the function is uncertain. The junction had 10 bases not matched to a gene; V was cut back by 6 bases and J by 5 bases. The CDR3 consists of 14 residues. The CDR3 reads CASSPRQGMNEQYF. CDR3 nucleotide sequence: TGCGCCAGCAGCCCCAGACAGGGAATGAACGAGCAGTACTTC.

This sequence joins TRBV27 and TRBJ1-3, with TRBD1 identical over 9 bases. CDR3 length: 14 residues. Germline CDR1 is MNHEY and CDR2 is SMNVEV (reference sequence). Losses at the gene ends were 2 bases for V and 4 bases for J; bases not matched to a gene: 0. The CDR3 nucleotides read TGTGCCAGCAGTTTAGGACAGGGGGGAAACACCATATATTTT. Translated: CASSLGQGGNTIYF.

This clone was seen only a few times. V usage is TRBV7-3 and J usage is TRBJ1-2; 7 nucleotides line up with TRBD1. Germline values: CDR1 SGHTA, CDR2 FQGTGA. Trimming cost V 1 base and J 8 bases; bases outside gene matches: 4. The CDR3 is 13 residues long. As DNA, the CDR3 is TGTGCCAGCAGCTTAAGGCAGGGGGACGGCTACACCTTC. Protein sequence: CASSLRQGDGYTF. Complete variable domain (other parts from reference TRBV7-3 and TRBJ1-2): GAGVSQTPSNKVTEKGKYVELRCDPISGHTALYWYRQSLGQGPEFLIYFQGTGAADDSGLPNDRFFAVRPEGSVSTLKIQRTERGDSAVYLCASSLRQGDGYTFGSGTRLTVV.

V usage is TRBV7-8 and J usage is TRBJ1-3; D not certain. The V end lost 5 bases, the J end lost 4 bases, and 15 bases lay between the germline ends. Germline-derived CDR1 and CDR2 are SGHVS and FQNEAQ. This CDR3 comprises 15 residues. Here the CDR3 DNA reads TGTGCCAGCAGCCCACTACGGGTATCCGGAAACACCATATATTTT. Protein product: CASSPLRVSGNTIYF.

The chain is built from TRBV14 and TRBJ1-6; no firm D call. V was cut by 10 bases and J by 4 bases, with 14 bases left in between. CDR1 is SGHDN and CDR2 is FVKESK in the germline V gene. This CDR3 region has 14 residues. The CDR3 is CATWRRIYNSPLHF. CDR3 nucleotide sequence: TGTGCCACCTGGAGGAGGATTTATAATTCACCCCTCCACTTT. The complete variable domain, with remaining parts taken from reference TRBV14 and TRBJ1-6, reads EAGVTQFPSHSVIEKGQTVTLRCDPISGHDNLYWYRRVMGKEIKFLLHFVKESKQDESGMPNNRFLAERTGGTYSTLKVQPAELEDSGVYFCATWRRIYNSPLHFGNGTRLTVT.

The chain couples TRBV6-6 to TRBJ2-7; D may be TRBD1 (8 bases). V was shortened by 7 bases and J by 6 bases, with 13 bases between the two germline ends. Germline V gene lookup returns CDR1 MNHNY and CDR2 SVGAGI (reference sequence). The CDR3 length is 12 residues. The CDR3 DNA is TGTGCCAGCACACAGGGGGAGGGCGAGCAGTACTTC. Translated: CASTQGEGEQYF.

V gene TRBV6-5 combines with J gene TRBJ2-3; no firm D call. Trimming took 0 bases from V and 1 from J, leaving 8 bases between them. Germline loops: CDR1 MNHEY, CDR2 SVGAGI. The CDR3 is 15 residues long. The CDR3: CASSYSTLGTDTQYF. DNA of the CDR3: TGTGCCAGCAGTTACTCGACCCTAGGCACAGATACGCAGTATTTT.

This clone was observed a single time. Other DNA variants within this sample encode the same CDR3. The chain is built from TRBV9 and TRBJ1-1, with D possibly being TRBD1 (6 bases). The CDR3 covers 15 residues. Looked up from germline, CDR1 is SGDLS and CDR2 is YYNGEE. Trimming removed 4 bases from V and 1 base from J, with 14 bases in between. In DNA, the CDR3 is TGTGCCAGCAGCCGGGCGGGGGGCGCGAACACTGAAGCTTTCTTT. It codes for CASSRAGGANTEAFF. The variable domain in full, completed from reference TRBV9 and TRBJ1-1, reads DSGVTQTPKHLITATGQRVTLRCSPRSGDLSVYWYQQSLDQGLQFLIQYYNGEERAKGNILERFSAQQFPDLHSELNLSSLELGDSALYFCASSRAGGANTEAFFGQGTRLTVV.